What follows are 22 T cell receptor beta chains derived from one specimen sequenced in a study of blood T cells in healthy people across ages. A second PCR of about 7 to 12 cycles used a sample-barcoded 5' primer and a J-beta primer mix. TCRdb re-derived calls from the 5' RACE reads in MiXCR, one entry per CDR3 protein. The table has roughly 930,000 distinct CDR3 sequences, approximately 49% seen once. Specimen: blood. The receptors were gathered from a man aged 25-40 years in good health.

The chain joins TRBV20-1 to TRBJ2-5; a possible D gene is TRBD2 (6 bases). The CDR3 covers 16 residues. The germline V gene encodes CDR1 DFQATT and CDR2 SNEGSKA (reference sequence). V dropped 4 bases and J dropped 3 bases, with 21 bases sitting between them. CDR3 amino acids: CSANRLGFEPKETQYF. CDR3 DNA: TGCAGTGCTAACCGACTAGGATTCGAACCGAAAGAGACCCAGTACTTC.

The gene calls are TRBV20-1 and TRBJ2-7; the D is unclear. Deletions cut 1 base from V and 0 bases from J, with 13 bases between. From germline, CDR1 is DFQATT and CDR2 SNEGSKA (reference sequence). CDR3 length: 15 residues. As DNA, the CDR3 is TGCAGTGCTAGAGGGTACCTCCACAGCTCCTACGAGCAGTACTTC. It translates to CSARGYLHSSYEQYF.

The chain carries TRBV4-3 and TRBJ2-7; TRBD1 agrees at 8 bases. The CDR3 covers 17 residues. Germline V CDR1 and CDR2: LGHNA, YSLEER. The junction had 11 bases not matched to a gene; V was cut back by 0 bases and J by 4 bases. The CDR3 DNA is TGCGCCAGCAGCCAAGACTTGAGAGGCAGGGGGCGTTACGAGCAGTACTTC. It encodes CASSQDLRGRGRYEQYF.

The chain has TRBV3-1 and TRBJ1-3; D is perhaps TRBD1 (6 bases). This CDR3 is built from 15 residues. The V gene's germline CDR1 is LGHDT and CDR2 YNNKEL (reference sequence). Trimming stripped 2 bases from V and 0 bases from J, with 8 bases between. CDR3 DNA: TGTGCCAGCAGCCAACGACAGGTCTCTGGAAACACCATATATTTT. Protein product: CASSQRQVSGNTIYF.

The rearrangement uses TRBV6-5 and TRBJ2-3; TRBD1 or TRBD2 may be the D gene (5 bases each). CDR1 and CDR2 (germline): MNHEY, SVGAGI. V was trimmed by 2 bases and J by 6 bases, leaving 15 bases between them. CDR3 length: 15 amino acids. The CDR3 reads CASSYGLRDGDTQYF. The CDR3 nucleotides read TGTGCCAGCAGTTACGGCTTAAGGGACGGGGATACGCAGTATTTT.

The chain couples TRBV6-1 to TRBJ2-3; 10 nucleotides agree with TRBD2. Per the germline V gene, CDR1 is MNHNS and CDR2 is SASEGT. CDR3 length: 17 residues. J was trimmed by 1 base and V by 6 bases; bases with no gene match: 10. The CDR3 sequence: CASSLTYSGGGTDTQYF. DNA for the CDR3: TGTGCCAGCAGCCTCACCTACAGCGGGGGGGGCACAGATACGCAGTATTTT.

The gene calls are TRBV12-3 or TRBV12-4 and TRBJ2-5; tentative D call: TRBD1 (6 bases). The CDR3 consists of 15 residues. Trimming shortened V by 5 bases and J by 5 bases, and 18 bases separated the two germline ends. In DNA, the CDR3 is TGTGCCAGCAGTCGACAGGCGCTCGGCTCGGAGACCCAGTACTTC. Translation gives CASSRQALGSETQYF.

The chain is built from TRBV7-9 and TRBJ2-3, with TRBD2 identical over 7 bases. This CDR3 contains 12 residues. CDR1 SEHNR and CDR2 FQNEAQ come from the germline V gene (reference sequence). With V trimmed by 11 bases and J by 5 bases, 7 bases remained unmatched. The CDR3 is CAGTPGGDTQYF. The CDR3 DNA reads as TGTGCCGGCACCCCGGGAGGAGATACGCAGTATTTT. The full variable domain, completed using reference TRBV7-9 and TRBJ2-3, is DTGVSQNPRHKITKRGQNVTFRCDPISEHNRLYWYRQTLGQGPEFLTYFQNEAQLEKSRLLSDRFSAERPKGSFSTLEIQRTEQGDSAMYLCAGTPGGDTQYFGPGTRLTVL.

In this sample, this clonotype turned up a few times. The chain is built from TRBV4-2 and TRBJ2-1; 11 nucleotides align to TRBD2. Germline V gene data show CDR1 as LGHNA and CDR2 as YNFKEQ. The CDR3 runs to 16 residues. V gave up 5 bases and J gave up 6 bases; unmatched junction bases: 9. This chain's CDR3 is CASSDPGLADSNEQFF. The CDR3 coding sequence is TGTGCCAGCAGCGACCCGGGACTAGCGGATTCCAATGAGCAGTTCTTC.

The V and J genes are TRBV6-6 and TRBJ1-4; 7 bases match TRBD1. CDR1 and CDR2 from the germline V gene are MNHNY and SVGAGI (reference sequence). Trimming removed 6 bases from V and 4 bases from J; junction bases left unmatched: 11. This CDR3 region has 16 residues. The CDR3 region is CASSPGGGEINEKLFF. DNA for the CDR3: TGTGCCAGCAGCCCAGGGGGGGGGGAAATTAATGAAAAACTGTTTTTT.

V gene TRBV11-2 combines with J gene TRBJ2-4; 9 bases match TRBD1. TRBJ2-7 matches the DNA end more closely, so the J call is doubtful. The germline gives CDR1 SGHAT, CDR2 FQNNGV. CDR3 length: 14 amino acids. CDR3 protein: CASSRDREGYEQYF. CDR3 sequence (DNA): TGTGCCAGCAGCCGGGACAGGGAAGGGTACGAGCAGTACTTC.

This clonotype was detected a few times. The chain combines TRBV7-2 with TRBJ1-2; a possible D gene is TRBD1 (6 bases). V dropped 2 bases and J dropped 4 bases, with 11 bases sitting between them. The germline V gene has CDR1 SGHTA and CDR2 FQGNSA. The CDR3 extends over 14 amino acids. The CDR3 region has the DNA TGTGCCAGCAGCTTATCCGCAGGGGCCTATGGCTACACCTTC. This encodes CASSLSAGAYGYTF.

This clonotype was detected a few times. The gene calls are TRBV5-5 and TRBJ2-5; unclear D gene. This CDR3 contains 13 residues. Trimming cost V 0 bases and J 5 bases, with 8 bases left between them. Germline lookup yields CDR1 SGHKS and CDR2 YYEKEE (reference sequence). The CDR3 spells CASSLVVRETQYF. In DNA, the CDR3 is TGTGCCAGCAGCTTGGTCGTTCGGGAGACCCAGTACTTC.

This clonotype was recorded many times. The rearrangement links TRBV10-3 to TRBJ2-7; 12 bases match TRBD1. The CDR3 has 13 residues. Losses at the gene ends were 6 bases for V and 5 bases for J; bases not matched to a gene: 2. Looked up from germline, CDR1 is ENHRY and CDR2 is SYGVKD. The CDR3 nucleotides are TGTGCCATCAGAGGGACAGGGGGCGACGAGCAGTACTTC. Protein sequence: CAIRGTGGDEQYF.

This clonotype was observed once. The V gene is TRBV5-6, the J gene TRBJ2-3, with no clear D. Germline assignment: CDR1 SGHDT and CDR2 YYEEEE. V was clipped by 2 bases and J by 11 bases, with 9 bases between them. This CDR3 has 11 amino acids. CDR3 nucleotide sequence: TGTGCCAGCAGCTTTCAGAGGAAGCAGTATTTT. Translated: CASSFQRKQYF.

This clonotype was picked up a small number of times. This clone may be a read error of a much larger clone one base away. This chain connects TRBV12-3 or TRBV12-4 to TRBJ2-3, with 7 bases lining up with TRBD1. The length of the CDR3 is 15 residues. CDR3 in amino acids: CASRRQGLITDAQYF. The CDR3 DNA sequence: TGTGCCAGCAGGAGACAGGGCCTTATAACAGATGCGCAGTATTTT.

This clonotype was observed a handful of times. DNA of the CDR3: TGTGCCAGCAGCTTAGCGCAAGGAAAGACCCAGTACTTC. Translated, it gives CASSLAQGKTQYF. J is TRBJ2-5 and V is TRBV7-2; D call uncertain. The V and J ends lost 0 bases and 6 bases respectively, with 8 bases between them. Germline CDR1 SGHTA, CDR2 FQGNSA. This CDR3 spans 13 amino acids.

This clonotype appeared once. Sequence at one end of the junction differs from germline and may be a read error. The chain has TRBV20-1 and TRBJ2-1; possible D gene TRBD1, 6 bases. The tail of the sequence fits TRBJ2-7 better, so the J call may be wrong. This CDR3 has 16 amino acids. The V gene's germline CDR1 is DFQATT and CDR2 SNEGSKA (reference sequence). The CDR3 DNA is TGCGGTGCTAGAGACCCCCAGGTGGGGGCTAACTACGAGCAGTACTTC. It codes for CGARDPQVGANYEQYF.

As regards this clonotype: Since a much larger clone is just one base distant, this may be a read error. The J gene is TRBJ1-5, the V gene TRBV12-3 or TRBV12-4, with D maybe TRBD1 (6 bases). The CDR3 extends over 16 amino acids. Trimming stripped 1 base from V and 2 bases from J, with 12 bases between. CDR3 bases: TGTGCCAGCAGTTTAGGGACAGAGGGAGGCAATCAGCCCCAGCATTTT. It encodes CASSLGTEGGNQPQHF.

CDR3 DNA: TGTGCCAGCTCCGCAGTAGGTGAGCAGTTCTTC. Amino acid sequence: CASSAVGEQFF. This chain uses TRBV25-1 with TRBJ2-1; D gene uncertain. There are 11 residues in the CDR3. Looked up from germline, CDR1 is MGHDK and CDR2 is SYGVNS. V was cut by 8 bases and J by 9 bases, with 11 bases left in between.

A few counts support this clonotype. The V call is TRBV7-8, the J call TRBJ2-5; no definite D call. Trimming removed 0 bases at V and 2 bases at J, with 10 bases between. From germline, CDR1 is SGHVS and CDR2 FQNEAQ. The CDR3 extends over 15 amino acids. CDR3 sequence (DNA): TGTGCCAGCAGCTTAGCGCGGCTGAATCAAGAGACCCAGTACTTC. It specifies CASSLARLNQETQYF.

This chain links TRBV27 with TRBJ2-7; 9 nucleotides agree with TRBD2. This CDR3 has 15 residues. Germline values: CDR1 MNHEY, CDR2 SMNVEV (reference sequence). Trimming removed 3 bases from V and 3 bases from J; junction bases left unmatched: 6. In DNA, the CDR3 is TGTGCCAGCAGTTTCGTCAGCGGGGGGTACTACGAGCAGTACTTC. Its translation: CASSFVSGGYYEQYF.